The next 19 T cell receptor beta chains were all read from a single sample in a study of CD8 T cells in ankylosing spondylitis. TCRdb used MiXCR to reprocess the 5' RACE reads, holding one entry per CDR3 protein. This sample has around 150,000 distinct CDR3 sequences, with around a tenth found just once. Sequenced input: blood, either unsorted or a sorted T cell fraction (not recorded which). The origin of the receptors is a male donor with ankylosing spondylitis or in good health (not recorded which).

This clonotype has ten or more counts. This sequence joins TRBV7-7 and TRBJ2-3, with 7 nucleotides matching TRBD2. V was clipped by 1 base and J by 4 bases; unmatched bases: 5. The CDR3 covers 15 residues. The germline CDR1 and CDR2 sequences are SSHAT and FNYEAQ (reference sequence). For the CDR3, the DNA is TGTGCCAGCAGCTTAGATGCTAGCGGCGCAGATACGCAGTATTTT. It yields the protein CASSLDASGADTQYF.

This clonotype has a count of ten or more. CDR3 nucleotides: TGTGCCATCAGTGACCCCCTAGGAGGGACCTTCAATGAGCAGTTCTTC. Amino acid sequence: CAISDPLGGTFNEQFF. This chain connects TRBV10-3 to TRBJ2-1, with a possible D match to TRBD2 (6 bases). Germline-derived CDR1 and CDR2 are ENHRY and SYGVKD. This CDR3 is 16 amino acids long. V dropped 3 bases and J dropped 6 bases, with 18 bases sitting between them.

This clonotype was observed many times. This rearrangement joins TRBV27 to TRBJ2-3; 14 bases align to TRBD2. Losses at the gene ends were 0 bases for V and 3 bases for J; bases not matched to a gene: 5. Germline-derived CDR1 and CDR2 are MNHEY and SMNVEV (reference sequence). The CDR3 is 18 amino acids. The CDR3 loop reads CASSLSRLAGGLTDTQYF. The CDR3 DNA reads TGTGCCAGCAGTTTATCCCGACTAGCGGGGGGGCTTACAGATACGCAGTATTTT.

This clonotype showed up many times. The chain carries TRBV28 and TRBJ1-6, with 8 bases aligning to TRBD1. The CDR3 extends over 14 amino acids. Germline V gene sequence: CDR1 MDHEN, CDR2 SYDVKM. With V trimmed by 6 bases and J by 8 bases, 6 bases remained unmatched. Here the CDR3 reads CASREDREDSPLHF. DNA for the CDR3: TGTGCCAGCAGAGAGGACAGGGAGGATTCACCCCTCCACTTT.

The sample holds many counts of this clonotype. V usage is TRBV5-1 and J usage is TRBJ1-2; 8 bases line up with TRBD1. Per germline, CDR1 SGHRS and CDR2 YFSETQ. This CDR3 is built from 17 residues. The J segment lost 0 bases and the V segment lost 4 bases, leaving 11 bases of the junction unmatched. As DNA, the CDR3 is TGCGCCAGCAGCGCTGACGCGGGACAGGCCGCTAACTATGGCTACACCTTC. Amino acid sequence: CASSADAGQAANYGYTF.

This clonotype was observed many times. The rearrangement uses TRBV10-1 and TRBJ2-3; D gene uncertain. The CDR3 is 16 amino acids. Trimming pared 0 bases from V and 0 bases from J, leaving 10 bases between. The V gene's germline CDR1 is WNHNN and CDR2 SYGVQD (reference sequence). CDR3 DNA: TGCGCCAGCAGTGAGTCGACGCCCGGTAGCACAGATACGCAGTATTTT. Protein sequence: CASSESTPGSTDTQYF.

This clonotype was recorded many times. This chain links TRBV7-2 with TRBJ2-3; tentatively, D is TRBD2 (5 bases). The V gene lost 5 bases and the J gene lost 2 bases, with 14 bases spanning the gap. CDR1 and CDR2 (germline): SGHTA, FQGNSA. The CDR3 has 15 residues. CDR3 protein: CASSPPGFTTDTQYF. Here the CDR3 DNA reads TGTGCCAGCAGCCCTCCGGGATTTACCACAGATACGCAGTATTTT.

This clonotype was counted ten times or more. The chain recombines TRBV5-1 with TRBJ2-7; D is undetermined. Germline V gene lookup returns CDR1 SGHRS and CDR2 YFSETQ. Trimming cost V 4 bases and J 3 bases, with 11 bases left between them. This CDR3 comprises 13 residues. The DNA for the CDR3 is TGCGCCAGCAGCCGGGCAACCGGCTACGAGCAGTACTTC. This gives the protein CASSRATGYEQYF.

This clonotype was seen at least ten times. The chain couples TRBV20-1 to TRBJ2-3; 8 bases fit TRBD2. Germline lookup yields CDR1 DFQATT and CDR2 SNEGSKA (reference sequence). V was clipped by 5 bases and J by 4 bases; unmatched bases: 8. This CDR3 is built from 14 residues. The CDR3 sequence: CSASLAGSADTQYF. CDR3 DNA sequence: TGCAGTGCTTCTCTAGCGGGTTCAGCAGATACGCAGTATTTT.

This clonotype has more than one count but fewer than ten. V and J are TRBV12-3 or TRBV12-4 and TRBJ2-7; TRBD2 is a possible D gene (5 bases). Deletions cut 6 bases from V and 0 bases from J, with 12 bases between. The length of the CDR3 is 14 residues. CDR3 region: CASSSSGLSYEQYF. CDR3 nucleotide sequence: TGTGCCAGCAGCTCCAGCGGACTCTCCTACGAGCAGTACTTC.

Comments on this clonotype: A much larger clone lies a single base off, so this may be a read error. J is TRBJ2-3 and V is TRBV5-1; D is uncertain. Germline V gives CDR1 SGHRS, CDR2 YFSETQ. This CDR3 comprises 12 residues. The CDR3 sequence: CVSSNWVDTQYF. The CDR3 DNA reads TGCGTCAGCAGCAACTGGGTAGATACGCAGTATTTT.

In its sample, this clonotype was seen many times. The rearrangement uses TRBV5-1 and TRBJ2-1; 16 bases map to TRBD2. The V gene end was trimmed by 0 bases and the J gene end by 7 bases; junction bases not matched to a gene: 7. The CDR3 covers 18 residues. CDR1 and CDR2 (germline): SGHRS, YFSETQ. The CDR3 nucleotides read TGCGCCAGCAGCTTGGAAGGGACTAGCGGGGGGGTTCGGAATGAGCAGTTCTTC. Its protein is CASSLEGTSGGVRNEQFF.

This clonotype was counted at least ten times. V and J are TRBV7-2 and TRBJ1-5, with TRBD1 identical over 9 bases. The CDR3 spans 20 residues. V was pared by 1 base and J by 3 bases, with 16 bases of the junction left unmatched. Germline CDR1 SGHTA, CDR2 FQGNSA. In DNA form, the CDR3 reads TGTGCCAGCAGCTTAGGCAAAGGGACAGGGATTGTAGGTTCCAATCAGCCCCAGCATTTT. This gives the protein CASSLGKGTGIVGSNQPQHF.

This clonotype was observed at least ten times. This chain links TRBV28 with TRBJ2-1, with D perhaps TRBD1 (6 bases). The CDR3 is 14 amino acids. Germline CDR1 reads MDHEN; CDR2 reads SYDVKM. V lost 5 bases to trimming and J lost 5 bases, with 13 bases between them. The CDR3 nucleotides read TGTGCCAGCAGTCCACAGGGATATAACAATGAGCAGTTCTTC. It specifies CASSPQGYNNEQFF.

In its sample, this clonotype was seen many times. This rearrangement joins TRBV5-1 to TRBJ1-1; D is perhaps TRBD1 (5 bases). V lost 7 bases and J 5 bases, leaving 18 bases between the germline ends. Germline lookup yields CDR1 SGHRS and CDR2 YFSETQ. The CDR3 extends over 14 amino acids. The CDR3 DNA reads as TGCGCCAGCGAACCGACCCCAGGGTTAACTGAAGCTTTCTTT. Translated, it gives CASEPTPGLTEAFF.

This clonotype was observed once. The genes are TRBV15 and TRBJ2-3; TRBD2 agrees at 10 bases. V dropped 4 bases and J dropped 8; count of bases not matched to a gene: 6. CDR3 size: 14 residues. The germline CDR1 and CDR2 sequences are LNHNV and YYDKDF (reference sequence). In nucleotides, the CDR3 is TGTGCCACCAGCACTTCCCTAGCGGGAGTTACGCAGTATTTT. Protein product: CATSTSLAGVTQYF. The variable domain in full, completed from reference TRBV15 and TRBJ2-3, reads DAMVIQNPRYQVTQFGKPVTLSCSQTLNHNVMYWYQQKSSQAPKLLFHYYDKDFNNEADTPDNFQSRRPNTSFCFLDIRSPGLGDTAMYLCATSTSLAGVTQYFGPGTRLTVL.

Details on this clonotype: This sequence may be a read error, since a much larger clone differs from it by one base. In DNA, the CDR3 is TGCGCCAGCAGCTGGGAGGGAATTTCCTACGAGCAGTACTTC. Its protein is CASSWEGISYEQYF. The chain is built from TRBV5-1 and TRBJ2-7; 7 positions agree with TRBD2. This CDR3 has 14 amino acids. Trimming cost V 3 bases and J 1 base; bases outside gene matches: 4. CDR1 is SGHRS, CDR2 YFSETQ, per germline.

This clonotype was detected ten times or more. The rearrangement uses TRBV11-2 and TRBJ2-7; no firm D call. The ends were cut back, 2 bases at V and 2 bases at J, with 7 bases in the middle. CDR3 length equals 13 residues. CDR1 is SGHAT and CDR2 is FQNNGV in the germline V gene. The DNA for the CDR3 is TGTGCCAGCAGCTTACACACAACCTACGAGCAGTACTTC. It specifies CASSLHTTYEQYF. Using reference TRBV11-2 and TRBJ2-7 for the parts outside the CDR3, the full variable domain is EAGVAQSPRYKIIEKRQSVAFWCNPISGHATLYWYQQILGQGPKLLIQFQNNGVVDDSQLPKDRFSAERLKGVDSTLKIQPAKLEDSAVYLCASSLHTTYEQYFGPGTRLTVT.

There are a few counts of this clonotype. The genes are TRBV5-5 and TRBJ2-5; the D is unclear. Germline CDR1 and CDR2: SGHKS and YYEKEE (reference sequence). This CDR3 comprises 14 residues. Trimming took 7 bases from V and 1 from J, leaving 14 bases between them. CDR3 DNA: TGTGCCAGCGGGGTTACGGGCACCCAAGAGACCCAGTACTTC. Residues: CASGVTGTQETQYF.